The 19 T cell receptor beta chains given below trace back to one sample, sequenced in a study of cytomegalovirus exposure and HLA in healthy donors. PCR primers comprised 60 Vbeta and 13 Jbeta primers. Method: immunoSEQ multiplex PCR; TCRdb's copy keeps in-frame clones and lacks some. This table holds roughly 200,000 clones, around four fifths found once. The sequencing input was PBMCs. The receptor set was obtained from a middle-aged woman in good health and CMV-seronegative.

The V gene is TRBV19, the J gene TRBJ1-2; D gene ambiguous. Trimming shortened V by 5 bases and J by 5 bases, and 15 bases separated the two germline ends. CDR3 size: 14 residues. The V gene's germline CDR1 is LNHDA and CDR2 SQIVND (reference sequence). The CDR3 reads CASSFGGPGYGYTF. CDR3 sequence (DNA): TGTGCCAGTAGTTTCGGAGGGCCTGGATATGGCTACACCTTC. The whole variable domain, remainder taken from reference TRBV19 and TRBJ1-2, is DGGITQSPKYLFRKEGQNVTLSCEQNLNHDAMYWYRQDPGQGLRLIYYSQIVNDFQKGDIAEGYSVSREKKESFPLTVTSAQKNPTAFYLCASSFGGPGYGYTFGSGTRLTVV.

The chain recombines TRBV7-9 with TRBJ1-1; the match to TRBD1 covers 7 bases. CDR3 size: 13 residues. V dropped 3 bases and J dropped 6; count of bases not matched to a gene: 4. Germline V CDR1 and CDR2: SEHNR, FQNEAQ (reference sequence). The CDR3 sequence: CASSFTGAPEAFF. CDR3 DNA: TGTGCCAGCAGCTTCACAGGGGCCCCTGAAGCTTTCTTT.

This clone was seen only once. The CDR3 region has the DNA TGTGCCAGCAGGCAGGGACTAGCGTACACGCCCTACGAGCAGTACTTC. This codes for CASRQGLAYTPYEQYF. V gene TRBV27 combines with J gene TRBJ2-7; the match to TRBD2 covers 10 bases. This CDR3 is built from 16 residues. Germline V CDR1 and CDR2: MNHEY, SMNVEV (reference sequence). The V segment lost 6 bases and the J segment 2 bases; nucleotides outside the gene matches: 10.

J is TRBJ2-3 and V is TRBV5-1, with 7 bases that match TRBD2. CDR3 length: 14 amino acids. With V trimmed by 7 bases and J by 11 bases, 16 bases remained unmatched. The germline V gene has CDR1 SGHRS and CDR2 YFSETQ. CDR3 residues: CASYETVGSGLQYF. The CDR3 DNA sequence: TGCGCCAGCTACGAAACAGTAGGTAGCGGGCTGCAGTATTTT.

This chain connects TRBV2 to TRBJ2-5; 10 nucleotides align to TRBD1. The CDR3 loop spans 15 amino acids. The J segment lost 5 bases and the V segment lost 5 bases, leaving 8 bases of the junction unmatched. CDR1 and CDR2 from the germline V gene are SNHLY and FYNNEI. CDR3 sequence (DNA): TGTGCCAGCAGTCGGCCGACAGGGGGCTCGGAGACCCAGTACTTC. Translation gives CASSRPTGGSETQYF.

The chain carries TRBV5-1 and TRBJ2-1; unclear D gene. The CDR3 sequence is 11 residues long. Germline V lookup: CDR1 SGHRS, CDR2 YFSETQ. Trimming cost V 0 bases and J 9 bases, with 4 bases left between them. CDR3 bases: TGCGCCAGCAGCTTGGTATCTGAGCAGTTCTTC. Encoded protein: CASSLVSEQFF.

The chain uses TRBV2 and TRBJ1-2; the match to TRBD1 covers 10 bases. With 10 bases clipped from V and 6 bases from J, the junction kept 11 bases outside the gene matches. The CDR3 runs 14 residues. CDR1 SNHLY and CDR2 FYNNEI come from the germline V gene. The CDR3 loop reads CATAWGQGTDGYTF. CDR3 nucleotides: TGTGCCACCGCCTGGGGACAGGGGACGGATGGCTACACCTTC.

This chain links TRBV7-2 with TRBJ1-5; 9 bases agree with TRBD1. CDR1 SGHTA and CDR2 FQGNSA come from the germline V gene. This CDR3 comprises 15 residues. V lost 1 base, J lost 7 bases, and 5 bases stayed unmatched. The CDR3 nucleotides are TGTGCCAGCAGCTTAGTTGGGGGACAGGGACAGCCCCAGCATTTT. This gives the protein CASSLVGGQGQPQHF.

J is TRBJ1-2 and V is TRBV9; TRBD1 aligns across 7 bases. CDR1 and CDR2 (germline): SGDLS, YYNGEE. Trimming removed 4 bases from V and 8 bases from J; junction bases left unmatched: 26. CDR3 length: 19 amino acids. This chain's CDR3 is CASSSPGGDRIPHSGGYTF. The CDR3 DNA reads TGTGCCAGCAGCTCCCCTGGTGGGGACAGAATCCCCCATAGCGGCGGCTACACCTTC.

The CDR3 sequence: CASSLGLQGRGELFF. CDR3 coding DNA: TGTGCCAGCAGCTTAGGCCTACAGGGACGTGGGGAGCTGTTTTTT. The rearrangement uses TRBV11-3 and TRBJ2-2, with a tentative D call TRBD1 (6 bases). The CDR3 totals 15 residues. The germline V gene has CDR1 SGHNT and CDR2 YENEEA. V was trimmed by 1 base and J by 8 bases, leaving 14 bases between them.

Only a few counts were recorded for this clone. The V gene is TRBV28, the J gene TRBJ1-2; possibly TRBD1 for D (5 bases). V gave up 7 bases and J gave up 6 bases, with 18 bases separating them. Germline V gives CDR1 MDHEN, CDR2 SYDVKM. This CDR3 is 14 amino acids long. In DNA, the CDR3 is TGTGCCAGCATCCCCCCGTGGGGGGGGAATGGCTACACCTTC. Translating it yields CASIPPWGGNGYTF.

The genes are TRBV5-4 and TRBJ2-3, with 9 bases that match TRBD2. This CDR3 is built from 15 residues. J gave up 5 bases and V 2 bases, and 6 bases lay outside the gene matches. Germline values: CDR1 SGHNT, CDR2 YYREEE (reference sequence). CDR3 in amino acids: CASSFLAGVVDTQYF. CDR3 nucleotides: TGTGCCAGCAGCTTCTTAGCGGGAGTGGTAGATACGCAGTATTTT.

This chain joins TRBV29-1 and TRBJ1-2, with no clear D. This CDR3 has 11 amino acids. Germline CDR1 is SQVTM and CDR2 is ANQGSEA. V dropped 4 bases and J dropped 4 bases, with 7 bases sitting between them. The CDR3 DNA sequence: TGCAGCGTTGCTTTTAGCTATGGCTACACCTTC. Translation: CSVAFSYGYTF.

CDR3: CASSRTSGRTYEQYF. CDR3 sequence (DNA): TGTGCCAGTAGCCGAACTAGCGGGAGAACCTACGAGCAGTACTTC. The chain has TRBV19 and TRBJ2-7; 11 nucleotides line up with TRBD2. CDR3 size: 15 residues. In germline, CDR1 is LNHDA, CDR2 SQIVND (reference sequence). The J segment lost 2 bases and the V segment lost 6 bases, leaving 6 bases of the junction unmatched.

This chain joins TRBV2 and TRBJ2-2; 9 nucleotides match TRBD2. Germline V gene sequence: CDR1 SNHLY, CDR2 FYNNEI. This CDR3 is built from 14 residues. V shed 9 bases and J 6 bases; nucleotides not matched to a gene: 8. CDR3 nucleotides: TGTGCCAGTGGCCCCGGGACTAGCCCCGGGGAGCTGTTTTTT. Its protein is CASGPGTSPGELFF.

A few counts support this clone. This rearrangement joins TRBV27 to TRBJ1-1; 7 nucleotides line up with TRBD1. V lost 4 bases to trimming and J lost 0 bases; unmatched junction nucleotides: 5. Germline V lookup: CDR1 MNHEY, CDR2 SMNVEV (reference sequence). The CDR3 totals 15 residues. The CDR3 coding sequence is TGTGCCAGCAGTTCGTTGGGACAGATGAACACTGAAGCTTTCTTT. It yields the protein CASSSLGQMNTEAFF.

This clone was seen only once. The chain is built from TRBV4-1 and TRBJ2-2, with D possibly TRBD2 on 6 matching bases. Trimming took off 2 bases at V and 4 bases at J, with 11 bases between the two ends. Looked up from germline, CDR1 is MGHRA and CDR2 is YSYEKL. The CDR3 has 15 residues. The CDR3 nucleotides are TGCGCCAGCAGCCAATTCCTGACTAGCACCGGGGAGCTGTTTTTT. Its translation is CASSQFLTSTGELFF.

J is TRBJ1-5 and V is TRBV2; D is unresolved. V dropped 6 bases and J dropped 2 bases, with 5 bases sitting between them. This CDR3 spans 12 amino acids. Germline CDR1 SNHLY, CDR2 FYNNEI. CDR3 sequence (DNA): TGTGCCAGCAGCGGGGGCAATCAGCCCCAGCATTTT. It translates to CASSGGNQPQHF.

The rearrangement links TRBV4-2 to TRBJ2-1, with a possible D match to TRBD2 (6 bases). V was shortened by 0 bases and J by 8 bases, with 14 bases between the two germline ends. Per germline, CDR1 LGHNA and CDR2 YNFKEQ. The CDR3 is 15 residues long. The chain's CDR3 is CASSQDLAWGDEQFF. The CDR3 DNA reads as TGTGCCAGCAGCCAAGATCTAGCGTGGGGGGATGAGCAGTTCTTC.